What follows describes a single T cell receptor (beta chain). The sample originates from a study of T cell changes during pregnancy in multiple sclerosis. Sequencing was performed with immunoSEQ multiplex PCR; in TCRdb, only in-frame clones are kept and a portion is missing. In the table there are some 13,000 clones, 70% to 90% of which are singletons. The material sequenced was CD8+ T cells from peripheral blood mononuclear cells, taken in the second trimester of pregnancy. The clonotype was recovered from a female donor in good health, enrolled as a control in a pregnancy study.

CDR3 amino acids: CASSLQGGTGELFF. The CDR3 coding sequence is TGTGCCAGCAGTTTACAGGGCGGCACCGGGGAGCTGTTTTTT. The V gene is TRBV27, the J gene TRBJ2-2; possible D gene TRBD1, 5 bases. This CDR3 comprises 14 residues. In germline, CDR1 is MNHEY, CDR2 SMNVEV (reference sequence). The V gene lost 2 bases and the J gene lost 4 bases, with 8 bases spanning the gap.